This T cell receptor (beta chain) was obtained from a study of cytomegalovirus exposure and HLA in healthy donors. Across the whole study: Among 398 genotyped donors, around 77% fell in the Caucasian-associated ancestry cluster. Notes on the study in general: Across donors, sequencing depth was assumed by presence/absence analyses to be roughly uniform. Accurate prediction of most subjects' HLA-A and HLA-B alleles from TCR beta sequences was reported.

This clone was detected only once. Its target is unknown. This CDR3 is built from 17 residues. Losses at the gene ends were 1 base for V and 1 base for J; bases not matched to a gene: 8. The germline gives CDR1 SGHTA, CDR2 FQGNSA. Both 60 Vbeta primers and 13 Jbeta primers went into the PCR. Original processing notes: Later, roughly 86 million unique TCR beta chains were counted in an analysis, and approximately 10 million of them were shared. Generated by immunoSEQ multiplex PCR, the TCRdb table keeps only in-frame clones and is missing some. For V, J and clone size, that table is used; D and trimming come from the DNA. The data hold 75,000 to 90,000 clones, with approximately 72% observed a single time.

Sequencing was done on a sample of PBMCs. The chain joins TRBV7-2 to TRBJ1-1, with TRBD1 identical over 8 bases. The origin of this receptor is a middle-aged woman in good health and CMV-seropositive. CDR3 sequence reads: CASSLGYAGGENTEAFF. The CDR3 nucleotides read TGTGCCAGCAGCTTAGGGTATGCAGGGGGCGAGAACACTGAAGCTTTCTTT.